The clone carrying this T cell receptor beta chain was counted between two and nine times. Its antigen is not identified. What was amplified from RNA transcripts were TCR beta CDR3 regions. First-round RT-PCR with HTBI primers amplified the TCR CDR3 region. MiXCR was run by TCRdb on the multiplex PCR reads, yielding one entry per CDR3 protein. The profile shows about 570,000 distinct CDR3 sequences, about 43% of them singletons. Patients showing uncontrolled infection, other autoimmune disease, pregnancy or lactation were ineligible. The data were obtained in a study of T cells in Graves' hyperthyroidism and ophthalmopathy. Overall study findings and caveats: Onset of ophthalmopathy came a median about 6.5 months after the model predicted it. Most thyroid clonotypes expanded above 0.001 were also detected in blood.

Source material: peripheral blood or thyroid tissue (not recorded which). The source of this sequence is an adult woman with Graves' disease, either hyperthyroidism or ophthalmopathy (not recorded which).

The CDR3 DNA reads as TGCAGTCCCCATCGGCGGTACCAAGAGACCCAGTACTTC. Residues: CSPHRRYQETQYF. V and J are TRBV20-1 and TRBJ2-5; D not resolved. From germline, CDR1 is DFQATT and CDR2 SNEGSKA (reference sequence). The CDR3 consists of 13 residues. V lost 8 bases to trimming and J lost 0 bases, with 13 bases between them.